The rows below give T cell receptor beta chains drawn from one sample of a study of CD8+ T cells in alopecia areata. Method: immunoSEQ multiplex PCR; TCRdb's copy keeps in-frame clones and lacks some. The table includes roughly 140,000 clones, around 51% detected once. Sequenced here: CD4+ T cells sorted from blood, sampled at week 0. Receptor source: a human donor with alopecia areata. Each CDR3 is given with its conserved first and last residue. D genes are given only for firm matches. Rows give clone size only sometimes, using once, few, many, or a class for an expanded clone.

abundance,j_gene,v_gene,d_gene,CDR3aa,CDR3nt
few,TRBJ2-5,TRBV20-1,-,CSATGGQTQYF,TGCAGTGCTACCGGTGGACAAACCCAGTACTTC
few,TRBJ2-5,TRBV29-1,-,CSVRSGFQETQYF,TGCAGCGTCCGTTCAGGGTTCCAAGAGACCCAGTACTTC
once,TRBJ1-1,TRBV27,-,CASSSGPNTEAFF,TGTGCCAGCAGTTCAGGACCGAACACTGAAGCTTTCTTT
-,TRBJ2-5,TRBV5-1,-,CASSVTSSDQETQYF,TGCGCCAGCAGCGTAACCTCTAGCGATCAAGAGACCCAGTACTTC
-,TRBJ1-5,TRBV6-6,-,CASSYSQMSEGQPQHF,TGTGCCAGCAGTTACTCCCAAATGTCCGAGGGTCAGCCCCAGCATTTT
-,TRBJ2-5,TRBV9,-,CASSVKGTGETQYF,TGTGCCAGCAGCGTCAAAGGCACCGGGGAGACCCAGTACTTC
few,TRBJ2-3,TRBV29-1,-,CSVEGVGASTDTQYF,TGCAGCGTTGAAGGGGTCGGGGCTAGCACAGATACGCAGTATTTT
-,TRBJ1-2,TRBV30,-,CAWSGRHYGYTF,TGTGCCTGGAGTGGGCGGCACTATGGCTACACCTTC
-,TRBJ1-5,TRBV28,-,CASGRGGLSNQPQHF,TGTGCCAGTGGGAGAGGGGGGCTTAGCAATCAGCCCCAGCATTTT
-,TRBJ2-5,TRBV9,TRBD1,CASSDRQGAEETQYF,TGTGCCAGCAGCGACCGACAGGGGGCAGAGGAGACCCAGTACTTC
-,TRBJ2-6,TRBV15,-,CATSRHSVAGEWSGANVLTF,TGTGCCACCAGCAGGCATTCGGTGGCAGGGGAATGGTCTGGGGCCAACGTCCTGACTTTC
-,TRBJ2-5,TRBV30,-,CAWQYQETQYF,TGTGCCTGGCAGTACCAAGAGACCCAGTACTTC
-,TRBJ2-3,TRBV7-9,-,CASSLILGQGTDTQYF,TGTGCCAGCAGCTTAATTTTGGGACAAGGCACAGATACGCAGTATTTT
-,TRBJ2-1,TRBV29-1,-,CSVGSFSHEQFF,TGCAGCGTTGGGAGTTTTTCTCATGAGCAGTTCTTC
-,TRBJ1-5,TRBV30,-,CAWSVRDNQPQHF,TGTGCCTGGAGTGTAAGGGACAATCAGCCCCAGCATTTT
few,TRBJ2-5,TRBV29-1,-,CSVEGGKGVLETQYF,TGCAGCGTTGAAGGGGGAAAGGGAGTATTGGAGACCCAGTACTTC
few,TRBJ1-5,TRBV6-1,-,CASSVQGNQPQHF,TGTGCCAGCAGTGTACAGGGAAATCAGCCCCAGCATTTT
few,TRBJ2-7,TRBV30,-,CAWSASGAEQYF,TGTGCCTGGAGTGCCTCAGGGGCCGAGCAGTACTTC
-,TRBJ2-4,TRBV7-3,TRBD2,CASSLFRGLDLNIQYF,TGTGCCAGCAGCTTATTTCGGGGACTAGATTTAAACATTCAGTACTTC
few,TRBJ2-4,TRBV7-2,-,CASSLWSDLAKNIQYF,TGTGCCAGCAGCCTCTGGAGTGACCTAGCCAAAAACATTCAGTACTTC
-,TRBJ1-2,TRBV25-1,-,CASTAQGQGGYTF,TGTGCCAGCACAGCCCAGGGGCAGGGTGGCTACACCTTC
-,TRBJ2-7,TRBV29-1,TRBD2,CSVGEGLEQYF,TGCAGCGTTGGGGAGGGGCTCGAGCAGTACTTC
-,TRBJ1-2,TRBV5-1,TRBD1,CASSPLTAPGQGNYGYTF,TGCGCCAGCAGCCCCTTAACCGCGCCGGGACAGGGGAACTATGGCTACACCTTC
-,TRBJ2-2,TRBV7-2,-,CASSLQRGTGELFF,TGTGCCAGCAGCTTACAAAGGGGGACCGGGGAGCTGTTTTTT
-,TRBJ2-4,TRBV6-1,-,CASSVPSLAKNIQYF,TGTGCCAGCAGTGTCCCTTCCCTAGCCAAAAACATTCAGTACTTC
-,TRBJ2-1,TRBV10-1,-,CASSSFGNEQFF,TGCGCCAGCTCATCTTTCGGGAATGAGCAGTTCTTC
-,TRBJ1-5,TRBV30,-,CAWRVGESQPQHF,TGTGCCTGGAGGGTAGGTGAAAGCCAGCCCCAGCATTTT
-,TRBJ1-1,TRBV15,-,CATSRDKLVAEAFF,TGTGCCACCAGCAGAGATAAGTTGGTGGCGGAAGCTTTCTTT
-,TRBJ2-7,TRBV9,-,CASSFGAETYEQYF,TGTGCCAGCAGCTTTGGCGCGGAAACCTACGAGCAGTACTTC
-,TRBJ2-1,TRBV7-2,TRBD2,CASSLAGLPAGEGSNEQFF,TGTGCCAGCAGCTTAGCTGGGCTCCCCGCGGGAGAGGGGAGCAATGAGCAGTTCTTC
-,TRBJ1-1,TRBV5-1,-,CASSLRVNTEAFF,TGCGCCAGCAGCTTGCGAGTGAACACTGAAGCTTTCTTT
few,TRBJ2-5,TRBV29-1,-,CSVRAARETQYF,TGCAGCGTTAGGGCGGCACGGGAGACCCAGTACTTC
-,TRBJ2-5,TRBV27,TRBD2,CASRTSWRETQYF,TGTGCCAGCAGGACTAGCTGGAGGGAGACCCAGTACTTC
-,TRBJ2-4,TRBV5-1,-,CASSSELGKNIQYF,TGCGCCAGCAGTTCAGAATTGGGCAAAAACATTCAGTACTTC
-,TRBJ1-1,TRBV20-1,-,CSARGNAEAFF,TGCAGTGCGAGGGGGAACGCTGAAGCTTTCTTT
-,TRBJ2-7,TRBV30,-,CAWSLSKSEQYF,TGTGCCTGGAGTCTCTCTAAGTCCGAGCAGTACTTC
-,TRBJ2-2,TRBV29-1,TRBD1,CSVKRDRDTGELFF,TGCAGCGTTAAGAGGGACAGGGACACCGGGGAGCTGTTTTTT
-,TRBJ1-1,TRBV6-6,TRBD1,CASSYATGRVKAFF,TGTGCCAGCAGTTACGCGACAGGGAGGGTAAAGGCTTTCTTT
few,TRBJ2-7,TRBV28,-,CASSSTGLSYEQYF,TGTGCCAGCAGTTCCACAGGCCTCTCCTACGAGCAGTACTTC
-,TRBJ1-5,TRBV30,-,CAWSVNRDQPQHF,TGTGCCTGGAGTGTAAACCGAGATCAGCCCCAGCATTTT
-,TRBJ2-4,TRBV5-4,-,CASSMTPVDIQYF,TGTGCCAGCAGCATGACTCCCGTGGACATTCAGTACTTC
-,TRBJ1-1,TRBV7-2,-,CASSLGLPNTEAFF,TGTGCCAGCAGCTTAGGGCTGCCGAACACTGAAGCTTTCTTT
few,TRBJ2-1,TRBV28,-,CASSLDPSYNEQFF,TGTGCCAGCAGCCTAGACCCCTCCTACAATGAGCAGTTCTTC
-,TRBJ1-5,TRBV4-3,-,CASSQDGNSNQPQHF,TGCGCCAGCAGCCAAGATGGGAATAGCAATCAGCCCCAGCATTTT
-,TRBJ1-5,TRBV6-6,-,CASSYSGQPQHF,TGTGCCAGCAGTTACTCTGGGCAGCCCCAGCATTTT
-,TRBJ2-3,TRBV30,-,CAWSRHSSTDTQYF,TGTGCCTGGAGTCGACACTCTAGCACAGATACGCAGTATTTT
-,TRBJ2-3,TRBV27,TRBD2,CASSLGRAGAPDTQYF,TGTGCCAGCAGTTTAGGGAGAGCGGGAGCCCCAGATACGCAGTATTTT
-,TRBJ2-7,TRBV28,-,CASSPRDGMRDYEQYF,TGTGCCAGCAGCCCTCGGGACGGGATGAGGGACTACGAGCAGTACTTC